The clone carrying this T cell receptor beta chain was found many times. Antigen specificity is unknown. When ophthalmopathy did not progress within 18 months, Graves' hyperthyroidism was considered stable. Orbital computed tomography, thyroid ultrasound, serum thyroxine and TRAb, and clinical symptoms together informed the diagnoses. The data are from a study of T cells in Graves' hyperthyroidism and ophthalmopathy. Amplification yielded TCR beta CDR3 regions, with RNA transcripts as the source. The primer set for the first-round RT-PCR of the TCR CDR3 was HTBI. TCRdb reprocessed the multiplex PCR reads with MiXCR, giving one entry per CDR3 protein. The repertoire holds about 180,000 distinct CDR3 sequences, over 15% seen once, with roughly 30% in the top ten. General study findings and limits: Researchers report that a 13 V-J model separated ophthalmopathy from stable hyperthyroidism.

This clonotype originated in a woman in her 50s with Graves' hyperthyroidism. Material: blood.

In DNA form, the CDR3 reads TGTGCCAGCTCACCACCGAGGGCAGGAGGTACAGATACGCAGTATTTT. Amino acid sequence: CASSPPRAGGTDTQYF. The rearrangement uses TRBV18 and TRBJ2-3; D perhaps matches TRBD2 (5 bases). Germline V CDR1 and CDR2: KGHSH, LQKENI. Trimming left V 0 bases short and J 3 bases short, with 13 bases between. The CDR3 contains 16 residues.